This TCR beta chain is drawn from a study of T cell responses to AZD1222 COVID-19 vaccine. Profiling relied on immunoSEQ multiplex PCR, and the TCRdb table lists in-frame clones only, not all of them. The table shows 250,000 to 300,000 clones, with almost 95% occurring only once. CDR1 is KGHSH and CDR2 is LQKENI in the germline V gene. This CDR3 is 14 amino acids long. Deletions cut 3 bases from V and 0 bases from J, with 8 bases between. The chain couples TRBV18 to TRBJ1-1; D is undetermined. This TCR was sampled from an adult who received the AZD1222 COVID-19 vaccine. The sequenced sample was peripheral blood, obtained 28 days after the second AZD1222 dose. This CDR3 reads CASSPATVNTEAFF. The CDR3 DNA sequence: TGTGCCAGCTCACCCGCGACGGTGAACACTGAAGCTTTCTTT.